Listed below are T cell receptor beta chains from one sample, sequenced in a study of neoadjuvant anti-PD-1 for oral cavity cancer. The repertoire was sequenced with immunoSEQ multiplex PCR; TCRdb's copy has only in-frame clones and lacks some. The data show some 17,000 clones, with about 72% seen just once and over 2% held by the top ten. The starting material was PBMCs, obtained before nivolumab (anti-PD-1) treatment. The receptors here all came from a person aged 40 to 85 with oral cavity squamous cell carcinoma. Each CDR3 is given with its conserved first and last residue. The order of the fields is V gene, clone size, J gene, D gene, CDR3 DNA, CDR3 protein. The D gene is left open where the match is weak. The size entry is marked missing in some rows and otherwise reads once, few, many or a size class.

>TRBV6-5|NA|TRBJ2-7|NA
TGTGCCAGCAGTTCCGGACTCAGGGGCGAGCAGTACTTC
CASSSGLRGEQYF
>TRBV10-2|NA|TRBJ2-5|NA
TGCGCCAGCAGTAGGGGCAACCAAGAGACCCAGTACTTC
CASSRGNQETQYF
>TRBV5-6|few|TRBJ2-7|NA
TGTGCCAGCAGCTTGGCCCTTGTGGGCGAGCAGTACTTC
CASSLALVGEQYF
>TRBV6-5|once|TRBJ2-7|TRBD1
TGTGCCAGCAGACCCGGGACAGCGGCGTGGCAGTACTTC
CASRPGTAAWQYF
>TRBV6-5|NA|TRBJ2-2|TRBD1
TGTGCCAGCAGTTCGACAGGGTGGTACACCGGGGAGCTGTTTTTT
CASSSTGWYTGELFF
>TRBV10-3|NA|TRBJ1-5|TRBD1
TGTGCCATCAAGGGACAGAGAGATCAGCCCCAGCATTTT
CAIKGQRDQPQHF
>TRBV19|NA|TRBJ2-1|TRBD2
TGTGCCAGTAGAAGCCTGGCTAGCGGGGACAATGAGCAGTTCTTC
CASRSLASGDNEQFF
>TRBV14|NA|TRBJ2-5|NA
TGTGCCAGCAGCCAGGGTCTCGGGGTGCACCAAGAGACCCAGTACTTC
CASSQGLGVHQETQYF
>TRBV4-1|few|TRBJ1-2|NA
TGCGCCAGCAGCGGTACAGGGCTCTATGGCTACACCTTC
CASSGTGLYGYTF
>TRBV9|NA|TRBJ2-3|NA
TGTGCCAGCAGCCTAAGGGACTCTCAAAGGCCCCAGGGGCATACGCAGTATTTT
CASSLRDSQRPQGHTQYF
>TRBV30|NA|TRBJ1-1|NA
TGTGCCTGGAGTGGGAACTTGAACACTGAAGCTTTCTTT
CAWSGNLNTEAFF
>TRBV6-1|NA|TRBJ2-6|NA
TGTGCCAGCAGCGCAGCCGGGCCTCGGGCCAACGTCCTGACTTTC
CASSAAGPRANVLTF
>TRBV5-6|NA|TRBJ2-2|NA
TGTGCCAGCAGCTTGGGAATGAGGGACACCGGGGAGCTGTTTTTT
CASSLGMRDTGELFF
>TRBV6-6|NA|TRBJ2-7|TRBD2
TGTGCCAGCAGACAGGTTGGGGGGGTCCTTGCCTACGAGCAGTACTTC
CASRQVGGVLAYEQYF